This T cell receptor (beta chain) derives from a study of cytomegalovirus exposure and HLA in healthy donors. In the study overall: In an early release, HLA-typed donors contributed tens of millions of unique TCR sequences. Among the approximately 400 donors who were genotyped, 81% fell in the genetic ancestry cluster that is associated with self-reported Caucasian donors. Study outcomes and limitations: When the data were analyzed later, several of the most significant clusters appeared to be linked to common viral pathogens. In a later analysis, V- and J-gene trimming of beta chains associated with a DCLRE1C missense variant, replicated independently.

This PCR relied on a set of 60 Vbeta primers and 13 Jbeta primers. Clones were sequenced by immunoSEQ multiplex PCR, and TCRdb holds only the in-frame ones, with some missing. The profile covers 160,000 or so clones, with roughly 77% appearing a single time and 3.7% taken by the ten largest. V lost 3 bases and J lost 0; bases outside the gene matches: 8. This CDR3 has 18 amino acids. Germline-derived CDR1 and CDR2 are MNHEY and SMNVEV (reference sequence). This clone was recorded a few times. The antigen is undetermined. The receptor comes from a man aged 30 to 39 in good health and CMV-seropositive. The chain recombines TRBV27 with TRBJ2-3; 11 nucleotides line up with TRBD2. Sequencing was carried out using PBMCs. CDR3 in amino acids: CASSLALAGGLSTDTQYF. The CDR3 DNA sequence: TGTGCCAGCAGTTTGGCGCTAGCGGGGGGTCTAAGCACAGATACGCAGTATTTT.